The 32 T cell receptor beta chains in this list originate from one sample, sequenced in a study of blood T cell repertoires in COVID-19. Sequencing was performed with immunoSEQ multiplex PCR; in TCRdb, only in-frame clones are kept and a portion is missing. This table has approximately 330,000 clones, about 91% appearing once. Sequencing used peripheral blood. These receptors were taken from a man aged 30-40 years with COVID-19, enrolled during active disease.

The chain uses TRBV18 and TRBJ2-5; perhaps TRBD2 as D (5 bases). Trimming removed 6 bases at V and 1 base at J, with 21 bases between. Germline CDR1 and CDR2: KGHSH and LQKENI. CDR3 size: 17 residues. CDR3 in DNA: TGTGCCAGCTCTCAACTTCAGATTCCGGGAAGCCAAGAGACCCAGTACTTC. It specifies CASSQLQIPGSQETQYF.

The chain joins TRBV6-5 to TRBJ2-1; the D gene is possibly TRBD2 (5 bases). The CDR3 has 15 residues. Germline V gene sequence: CDR1 MNHEY, CDR2 SVGAGI. Trimming removed 0 bases at V and 0 bases at J, with 6 bases between. The DNA of the CDR3 is TGTGCCAGCAGTTACTCGGGGAGCTCCTACAATGAGCAGTTCTTC. The encoded protein is CASSYSGSSYNEQFF.

This chain connects TRBV7-3 to TRBJ2-2; tentatively, D is TRBD2 (6 bases). The CDR3 consists of 15 residues. The germline V gene encodes CDR1 SGHTA and CDR2 FQGTGA. The germline V and J ends were trimmed by 1 base and 4 bases, with 10 bases remaining between them. The chain's CDR3 is CASSLRQGGTGELFF. CDR3 sequence (DNA): TGTGCCAGCAGCTTAAGGCAGGGAGGCACCGGGGAGCTGTTTTTT.

This clone was seen only once. This chain joins TRBV7-2 and TRBJ2-7; tentatively, D is TRBD2 (6 bases). Trimming removed 0 bases at V and 1 base at J, with 10 bases between. The CDR3 is 15 amino acids. In germline, CDR1 is SGHTA, CDR2 FQGNSA. CDR3 sequence (DNA): TGTGCCAGCAGCTTAGCTAGCGGCACATCCTACGAGCAGTACTTC. Amino acids: CASSLASGTSYEQYF.

The V gene is TRBV6-2 or TRBV6-3, the J gene TRBJ2-7, with 9 bases matching TRBD2. Germline V gene lookup returns CDR1 MNHEY and CDR2 SVGEGT. J was trimmed by 4 bases and V by 4 bases; bases with no gene match: 5. This CDR3 is 14 amino acids long. CDR3 nucleotide sequence: TGTGCCAGCAGTTCCCTGGCGGGAGGGTACGAGCAGTACTTC. Translated: CASSSLAGGYEQYF.

The rearrangement links TRBV10-3 to TRBJ2-5, with D possibly being TRBD1 (5 bases). The CDR3 has 13 amino acids. Trimming removed 5 bases from V and 5 bases from J, with 12 bases in between. Germline CDR1 ENHRY, CDR2 SYGVKD. The CDR3 sequence is CAISRARDETQYF. The DNA for the CDR3 is TGTGCCATCAGTCGGGCCAGGGATGAGACCCAGTACTTC.

The chain carries TRBV6-5 and TRBJ1-4; D unresolved. The CDR3 sequence is 14 residues long. The V gene's germline CDR1 is MNHEY and CDR2 SVGAGI. The V end was cut by 3 bases, the J end by 0 bases, with 5 bases between. CDR3 nucleotides: TGTGCCAGCAGTTATTCCACAACTAATGAAAAACTGTTTTTT. Protein product: CASSYSTTNEKLFF.

This sequence joins TRBV28 and TRBJ2-1; weak D call: TRBD2 (6 bases). Germline assignment: CDR1 MDHEN and CDR2 SYDVKM. The V and J ends lost 4 bases and 6 bases respectively, with 16 bases between them. CDR3 length equals 15 residues. CDR3 coding DNA: TGTGCCAGCAGTTCCTTTGCCGCGGGGTCCAATGAGCAGTTCTTC. Translating gives CASSSFAAGSNEQFF.

The rearrangement joins TRBV6-6 to TRBJ2-7; 8 bases agree with TRBD2. V dropped 5 bases and J dropped 5; count of bases not matched to a gene: 8. The germline CDR1 and CDR2 sequences are MNHNY and SVGAGI (reference sequence). This CDR3 comprises 14 residues. CDR3 DNA sequence: TGTGCCAGCAGTACCCGGGGGGGGCGGAACGAGCAGTACTTC. Translated, it gives CASSTRGGRNEQYF.

The J gene is TRBJ2-1, the V gene TRBV4-1, with 12 nucleotides matching TRBD2. This CDR3 comprises 20 residues. Per the germline V gene, CDR1 is MGHRA and CDR2 is YSYEKL. V was pared by 1 base and J by 1 base, with 11 bases of the junction left unmatched. DNA of the CDR3: TGCGCCAGCAGCCAAGTGGGGCTAGCGGGAGGGCCCTCGTCCTACAATGAGCAGTTCTTC. This translates into CASSQVGLAGGPSSYNEQFF.

The CDR3 is CASGSSGVTEAFF. CDR3 nucleotides: TGTGCCAGCGGTAGCTCAGGGGTCACTGAAGCTTTCTTT. The chain links TRBV28 to TRBJ1-1; D might be TRBD1 (6 bases). Trimming cost V 8 bases and J 4 bases, with 14 bases left between them. This CDR3 contains 13 residues. Germline assignment: CDR1 MDHEN and CDR2 SYDVKM.

The CDR3 DNA is TGTGCCAGCATGCCTCAATTTTTAACCGGCTCCTACGAGCAGTACTTC. This translates into CASMPQFLTGSYEQYF. This chain joins TRBV25-1 and TRBJ2-7, with D unresolved. The CDR3 loop spans 16 amino acids. V gave up 7 bases and J gave up 0 bases, with 19 bases separating them. Germline V gene lookup returns CDR1 MGHDK and CDR2 SYGVNS.

This rearrangement joins TRBV6-5 to TRBJ1-6, with D possibly matching TRBD1 (6 bases). The CDR3 contains 16 residues. V gave up 2 bases and J gave up 8 bases, with 16 bases separating them. The germline CDR1 and CDR2 sequences are MNHEY and SVGAGI. CDR3 protein: CASSYDTRYRDSPLHF. CDR3 coding DNA: TGTGCCAGCAGTTACGATACGCGGTACAGGGATTCACCCCTCCACTTT.

The genes are TRBV7-7 and TRBJ2-2, with 7 bases that match TRBD1. The CDR3 totals 16 residues. Looked up from germline, CDR1 is SSHAT and CDR2 is FNYEAQ (reference sequence). J lost 2 bases, V lost 1 base, and 4 bases had no gene match. The CDR3 spells CASSLGDRANTGELFF. The CDR3, as DNA: TGTGCCAGCAGCTTAGGTGACAGGGCCAACACCGGGGAGCTGTTTTTT.

This clone was seen a few times. The chain joins TRBV5-6 to TRBJ2-3, with 11 positions matching TRBD2. Trimming took 2 bases from V and 2 from J; bases not matched to a gene: 4. The CDR3 extends over 16 amino acids. Germline lookup yields CDR1 SGHDT and CDR2 YYEEEE. The CDR3 loop is CASSFTSGGFTDTQYF. The CDR3 region has the DNA TGTGCCAGCAGCTTCACTAGCGGGGGCTTCACAGATACGCAGTATTTT.

The chain is built from TRBV9 and TRBJ2-1; 8 nucleotides agree with TRBD2. The CDR3 covers 14 residues. In germline, CDR1 is SGDLS, CDR2 YYNGEE. V lost 4 bases to trimming and J lost 6 bases; unmatched junction nucleotides: 6. CDR3 sequence reads: CASSHTGGTNEQFF. The DNA of the CDR3 is TGTGCCAGCAGCCACACGGGGGGGACCAATGAGCAGTTCTTC.

V and J are TRBV19 and TRBJ1-3; D unresolved. Deletions cut 2 bases from V and 0 bases from J, with 8 bases between. This CDR3 comprises 15 residues. From germline, CDR1 is LNHDA and CDR2 SQIVND (reference sequence). CDR3 bases: TGTGCCAGTAGTATACTACAGCCCTCTGGAAACACCATATATTTT. Its protein product is CASSILQPSGNTIYF.

This clone came up a few times. The chain carries TRBV28 and TRBJ1-1; no clear D gene. The germline V gene encodes CDR1 MDHEN and CDR2 SYDVKM. This CDR3 has 15 amino acids. Trimming stripped 8 bases from V and 0 bases from J, with 16 bases between. CDR3 bases: TGTGCCAGCTGGGGAGTAGGCCCCATGAACACTGAAGCTTTCTTT. Amino acids: CASWGVGPMNTEAFF.

This clone has only a few counts. The V call is TRBV4-3, the J call TRBJ2-2; D might be TRBD1 (6 bases). The germline V gene has CDR1 LGHNA and CDR2 YSLEER. Between the trimmed V and J ends, which lost 0 bases and 0 bases, there was a span of 20 bases. This CDR3 comprises 20 residues. CDR3 in DNA: TGCGCCAGCAGCCAAGATGGGAGTCAGGGGCTAGGAACGAACACCGGGGAGCTGTTTTTT. This translates into CASSQDGSQGLGTNTGELFF.

The V call is TRBV27, the J call TRBJ2-3, with D possibly matching TRBD2 (5 bases). The V end lost 7 bases, the J end lost 1 base, and 21 bases lay between the germline ends. In germline, CDR1 is MNHEY, CDR2 SMNVEV (reference sequence). This CDR3 has 17 residues. CDR3 nucleotides: TGTGCCAGCACATCATACTATAGCGCGCCTCGCACAGATACGCAGTATTTT. Its translation is CASTSYYSAPRTDTQYF.

This clone was seen a few times. Written as DNA, the CDR3 is TGCAGCGTCTGGGAGGGACTCTGGGGCACTGAAGCTTTCTTT. Translated, it gives CSVWEGLWGTEAFF. The J gene is TRBJ1-1, the V gene TRBV29-1; a possible D gene is TRBD1 (5 bases). The CDR3 runs 14 residues. Trimming pared 6 bases from V and 4 bases from J, leaving 18 bases between. Germline lookup yields CDR1 SQVTM and CDR2 ANQGSEA.

The V call is TRBV5-1, the J call TRBJ1-2; D might be TRBD1 (5 bases). V was pared by 2 bases and J by 5 bases, with 10 bases between. From germline, CDR1 is SGHRS and CDR2 YFSETQ. The CDR3 extends over 13 amino acids. The CDR3 is CASSLIREYGYTF. The CDR3 DNA is TGCGCCAGCAGCTTAATCAGGGAATATGGCTACACCTTC.

The CDR3, as DNA: TGTGCCAGTAGTATGGGGGCATACCTCGGCCATGAGCAGTACTTC. Amino acids: CASSMGAYLGHEQYF. The genes are TRBV19 and TRBJ2-7; tentatively, D is TRBD1 (6 bases). The V gene's germline CDR1 is LNHDA and CDR2 SQIVND (reference sequence). The CDR3 has 15 residues. V lost 3 bases and J 7 bases, leaving 19 bases between the germline ends.

In its sample, this clone was seen once. This chain uses TRBV6-5 with TRBJ1-1, with TRBD1 matching over 8 bases. Germline V gene lookup returns CDR1 MNHEY and CDR2 SVGAGI. The CDR3 is 13 amino acids. V lost 8 bases, J lost 2 bases, and 4 bases stayed unmatched. The CDR3: CASGGQVNTEAFF. Written as DNA, the CDR3 is TGTGCCAGCGGGGGACAGGTAAACACTGAAGCTTTCTTT.

The rearrangement uses TRBV7-6 and TRBJ1-1, with 10 bases lining up with TRBD1. Germline CDR1 reads SGHVS; CDR2 reads FNYEAQ. The V segment lost 5 bases and the J segment 2 bases; nucleotides outside the gene matches: 8. The CDR3 consists of 16 residues. The CDR3 region is CASSPTGGEKNTEAFF. DNA for the CDR3: TGTGCCAGCAGCCCGACAGGGGGCGAGAAAAACACTGAAGCTTTCTTT.

The gene calls are TRBV4-2 and TRBJ1-4; 9 positions agree with TRBD1. Germline assignment: CDR1 LGHNA and CDR2 YNFKEQ. The V segment lost 0 bases and the J segment 6 bases; nucleotides outside the gene matches: 5. The CDR3 length is 16 residues. The chain's CDR3 is CASSQDPGQGDEKLFF. As DNA, the CDR3 is TGTGCCAGCAGCCAAGATCCGGGACAGGGAGATGAAAAACTGTTTTTT.

The rearrangement uses TRBV18 and TRBJ2-7; TRBD2 might be the D (5 bases). The germline gives CDR1 KGHSH, CDR2 LQKENI. The CDR3 has 13 amino acids. V shed 3 bases and J shed 7 bases, with 13 bases lying between them. The CDR3, as DNA: TGTGCCAGCTCACCGTCACGGGAAAGGGAGCAGTACTTC. Translating it yields CASSPSREREQYF. The whole variable domain, filled in from reference TRBV18 and TRBJ2-7, reads NAGVMQNPRHLVRRRGQEARLRCSPMKGHSHVYWYRQLPEEGLKFMVYLQKENIIDESGMPKERFSAEFPKEGPSILRIQQVVRGDSAAYFCASSPSREREQYFGPGTRLTVT.

This clone was counted once. This chain links TRBV5-4 with TRBJ2-7; TRBD1 matches 7 bases. With V trimmed by 5 bases and J by 6 bases, 11 bases remained unmatched. The germline CDR1 and CDR2 sequences are SGHNT and YYREEE (reference sequence). The CDR3 length is 14 residues. The CDR3: CASSTQTGTAEQYF. The CDR3 nucleotides read TGTGCCAGCAGTACCCAGACAGGGACGGCCGAGCAGTACTTC.

The chain uses TRBV4-3 and TRBJ1-1; 7 nucleotides line up with TRBD1. V was pared by 0 bases and J by 5 bases, with 3 bases of the junction left unmatched. Per germline, CDR1 LGHNA and CDR2 YSLEER. The CDR3 is 14 amino acids. The CDR3 reads CASSQEQGYTEAFF. The CDR3 bases are TGCGCCAGCAGCCAAGAACAGGGGTATACTGAAGCTTTCTTT.

V is TRBV24-1 and J is TRBJ2-3; TRBD2 matches at 7 bases. Trimming removed 9 bases from V and 7 bases from J; junction bases left unmatched: 18. Germline V gives CDR1 KGHDR, CDR2 SFDVKD. There are 16 residues in the CDR3. For the CDR3, the DNA is TGTGCCACCTCGAACGCTATCGAAACCGGGAGGAATACGCAGTATTTT. Translated, it gives CATSNAIETGRNTQYF.

The CDR3 DNA is TGTGCCAGCAGCTTTTCACAGGGACCTGGAAACACCATATATTTT. Translation gives CASSFSQGPGNTIYF. V usage is TRBV7-2 and J usage is TRBJ1-3, with D possibly TRBD1 on 6 matching bases. V was cut by 3 bases and J by 2 bases, with 11 bases left in between. In germline, CDR1 is SGHTA, CDR2 FQGNSA. The CDR3 has 15 residues.

The rearrangement uses TRBV9 and TRBJ1-3; D is unclear. The CDR3 length is 17 residues. V lost 0 bases and J lost 3, with 16 bases in between. Germline values: CDR1 SGDLS, CDR2 YYNGEE. The CDR3 DNA is TGTGCCAGCAGCGTAGCGGGGAGGCGGGGAGGTGGAAACACCATATATTTT. It encodes CASSVAGRRGGGNTIYF.